The T cell receptor beta chain under discussion was sequenced for a study of Tregs in tolerant kidney transplant recipients. Overall study findings and caveats: Findings come from small patient numbers and require larger validation.

Unstimulated Tregs (CD4+CD25+CD127-) and CD4+CD25- non-Tregs were sorted from PBMCs. CDR1 SGDLS and CDR2 YYNGEE come from the germline V gene. Trimming left V 4 bases short and J 3 bases short, with 11 bases between. CDR3 length: 13 residues. A note on this clone: The antigen is undetermined.

TCRdb's table, derived via immunoSEQ multiplex PCR, lists solely in-frame clones and lacks some. The sample consists of tens of thousands of clones, approximately 90% of them appearing once. This rearrangement joins TRBV9 to TRBJ2-7; D gene unclear. This sequence originates from a human donor in good health. Sequencing used CD8+ T cells from blood. The CDR3 loop reads CASSRGSLYEQYF. The DNA for the CDR3 is TGTGCCAGCAGCCGTGGGTCCCTCTACGAGCAGTACTTC. The whole variable domain, remainder taken from reference TRBV9 and TRBJ2-7, is DSGVTQTPKHLITATGQRVTLRCSPRSGDLSVYWYQQSLDQGLQFLIQYYNGEERAKGNILERFSAQQFPDLHSELNLSSLELGDSALYFCASSRGSLYEQYFGPGTRLTVT.